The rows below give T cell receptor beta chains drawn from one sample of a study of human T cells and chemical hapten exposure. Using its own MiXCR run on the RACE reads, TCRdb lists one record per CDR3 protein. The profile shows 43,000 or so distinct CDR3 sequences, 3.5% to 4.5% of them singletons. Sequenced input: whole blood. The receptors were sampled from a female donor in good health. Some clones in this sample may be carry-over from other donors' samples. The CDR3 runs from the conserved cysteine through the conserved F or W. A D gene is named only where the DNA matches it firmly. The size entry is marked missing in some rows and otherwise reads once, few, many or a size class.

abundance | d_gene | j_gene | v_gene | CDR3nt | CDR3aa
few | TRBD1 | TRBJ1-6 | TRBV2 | TGTGCCAGCAGTCCAGAGGGGACAGGGGCTTCACCCCTCAACTTT | CASSPEGTGASPLNF
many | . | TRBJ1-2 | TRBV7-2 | TGTGCCAGCAACACCCTAACGGGGGAATATGGCTACACCTTC | CASNTLTGEYGYTF
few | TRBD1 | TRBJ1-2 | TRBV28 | TGTGCCAGCAGTTTGCAGACAGGGTCCGCTATAAACTATGGCTACACCTTC | CASSLQTGSAINYGYTF
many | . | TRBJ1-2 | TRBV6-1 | TGTGCCAGCAGTGTAGGCAGCAACTATGGCTACACCTTC | CASSVGSNYGYTF
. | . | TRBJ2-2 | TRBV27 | TGTGCCAGCCGTCAGTCCACAGCGAACACCGGGGAGCTGTTTTTT | CASRQSTANTGELFF
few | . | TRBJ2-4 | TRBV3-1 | TGTGCCAGCAGCCTTGGGACACAAGCCAACATTCAGTACTTC | CASSLGTQANIQYF
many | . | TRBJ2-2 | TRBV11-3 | TGTGCCAGCAGCCCCGGGCCAGGCCGGGAGCTGTTTTTT | CASSPGPGRELFF
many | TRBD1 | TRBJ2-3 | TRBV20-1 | TGCAGTGCCAACGACAGGGCTAGCACAGATACGCAGTATTTT | CSANDRASTDTQYF
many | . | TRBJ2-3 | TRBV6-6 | TGTGCCAGCAGCCCATCGGGGACCCCGCAGTATTTT | CASSPSGTPQYF
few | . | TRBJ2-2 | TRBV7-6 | TGTGCCAGCAGCGCAGAGACGGGAGCGAACACCGGGGAGCTGTTTTTT | CASSAETGANTGELFF
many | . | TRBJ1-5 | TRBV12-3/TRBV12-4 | TGTGCCAGCAGTTTGGGCCCCTACAACTCTCATAGCAATCAGCCCCAGCATTTT | CASSLGPYNSHSNQPQHF
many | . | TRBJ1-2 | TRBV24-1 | TGTGCCACCGGGAGAGATGATAACTATGGCTACACCTTC | CATGRDDNYGYTF
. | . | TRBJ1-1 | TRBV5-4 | TGTGCCAGCAATCGCGGAAGGGCCATGAACACTGAAGCTTTCTTT | CASNRGRAMNTEAFF
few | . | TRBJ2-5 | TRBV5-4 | TGTGCCAGCAGCTTAGGGCCGGACCAAGAGACCCAGTACTTC | CASSLGPDQETQYF
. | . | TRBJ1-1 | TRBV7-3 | TGTGCCAGCAGCTTAAACCCGGGCGCCTCGAACACTGAAGCTTTCTTT | CASSLNPGASNTEAFF
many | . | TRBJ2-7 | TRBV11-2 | TGTGCCAGCAGCGTGCTTCTCCGGGACGGCATCTCCTACGAGCAGTACTTC | CASSVLLRDGISYEQYF
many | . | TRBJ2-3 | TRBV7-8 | TGTGCCAGCAGCTTGAGGGTGCCAGATACGCAGTATTTT | CASSLRVPDTQYF
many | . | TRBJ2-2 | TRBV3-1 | TGTGCCAGCAGCCAAGATCGGGTTAGTTTCACCGGGGAGCTGTTTTTT | CASSQDRVSFTGELFF
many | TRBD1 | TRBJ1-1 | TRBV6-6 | TGTGCCAGCAAACGAACAGGGGGTGGTTTGAACACTGAAGCTTTCTTT | CASKRTGGGLNTEAFF
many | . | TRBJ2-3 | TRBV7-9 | TGTGCCAGCAGCAATCGGGACCTCAGGGCCCCCGATACGCAGTATTTT | CASSNRDLRAPDTQYF
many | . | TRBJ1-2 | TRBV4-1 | TGCGCCAGCAGCCAAGACTGGGTTGCCTATGGCTACACCTTC | CASSQDWVAYGYTF
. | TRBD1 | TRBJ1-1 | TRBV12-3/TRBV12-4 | TGTGCCAGCAGTTCCGGGACAGGGGGCCGAGCTTTCTTT | CASSSGTGGRAFF
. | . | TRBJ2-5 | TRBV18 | TGTGCCAGCTCACCACCGGGCAGCCAAGAGACCCAGTACTTC | CASSPPGSQETQYF
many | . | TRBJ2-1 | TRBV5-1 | TGCGCCAGCAGCTTGGAAACTATCCACTCCTACAATGAGCAGTTCTTC | CASSLETIHSYNEQFF
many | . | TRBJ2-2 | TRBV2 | TGTGCCAGCCAAACAGGGTATGCCGGGGAGCTGTTTTTT | CASQTGYAGELFF
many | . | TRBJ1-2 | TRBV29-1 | TGCAGCGTAGAAAAGGGGGGCTATGGCTACACCTTC | CSVEKGGYGYTF
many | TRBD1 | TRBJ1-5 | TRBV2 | TGTGCCAGCAGACAAGGACAGGGAAGGAGCAATCAGCCCCAGCATTTT | CASRQGQGRSNQPQHF
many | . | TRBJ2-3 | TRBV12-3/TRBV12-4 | TGTGCCAGCAGTTTGGGCTCCACAGATACGCAGTATTTT | CASSLGSTDTQYF
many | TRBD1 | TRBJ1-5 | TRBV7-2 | TGTGCCAGCAGCTTATTTGGGGCAGGGGGCCAGCCCCAGCATTTT | CASSLFGAGGQPQHF
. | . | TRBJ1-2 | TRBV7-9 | TGTGCCAGCAGCCCTAGGACAGACTATGGCTACACCTTC | CASSPRTDYGYTF
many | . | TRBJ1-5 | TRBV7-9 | TGTGCCAGCAGCTCCAGGGGTTCCCGCCAGCCCCAGCATTTT | CASSSRGSRQPQHF
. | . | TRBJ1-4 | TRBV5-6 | TGTGCCAGCAGCCGGGAAACACGTGAAAAACTGTTTTTT | CASSRETREKLFF
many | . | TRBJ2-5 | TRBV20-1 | TGCAGTGCTAGAGACGGTAGGGGTTCGGAGACCCAGTACTTC | CSARDGRGSETQYF
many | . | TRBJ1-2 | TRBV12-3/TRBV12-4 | TGTGCCAGCAGTCACCTCCGGGGGCCCCTTAACTATGGCTACACCTTC | CASSHLRGPLNYGYTF
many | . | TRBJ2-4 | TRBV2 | TGTGCCAGCAGTGCGGGTCTCGAGGGAGCCAAAAACATTCAGTACTTC | CASSAGLEGAKNIQYF
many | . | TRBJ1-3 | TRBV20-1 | TGCAGTGCTAGCGGGAGTTCAGGAAACACCATATATTTT | CSASGSSGNTIYF
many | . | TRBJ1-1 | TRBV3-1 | TGTGCCAGCAGCCCCCATGGGGGGGCCACTGAAGCTTTCTTT | CASSPHGGATEAFF
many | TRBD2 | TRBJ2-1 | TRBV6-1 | TGTGCCAGCAGTACCTCTAGCGGGGGCTACAATGAGCAGTTCTTC | CASSTSSGGYNEQFF
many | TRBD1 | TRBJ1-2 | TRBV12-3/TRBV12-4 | TGTGCCAGCAGTCCCTGGGGGACAGCGGGCTATGGCTACACCTTC | CASSPWGTAGYGYTF
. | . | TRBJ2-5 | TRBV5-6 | TGTGCCAGCAGCTTAACGGGGCCAGAGACCCAGTACTTC | CASSLTGPETQYF
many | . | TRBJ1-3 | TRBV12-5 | TGTGCTAGTGGTTTCGGCAGCTCTGGAAACACCATATATTTT | CASGFGSSGNTIYF